The 13 T cell receptor beta chains in this list originate from one sample, sequenced in a study of vaccination and CD4 T cells after COVID-19. These receptors are not linked to any known antigen. The Oncomine TCR Beta short-read assay sequenced DNA from cultured CD4+ T cells. TCRdb re-called the PCR reads with MiXCR, one entry per CDR3 protein. The sample holds about 19,000 distinct CDR3 sequences, less than 70% seen once. The treatment denotes: roughly 11-day PBMC culture with coronavirus spike peptide pools or control peptides (ViraFEST assay). The sequenced sample was CD4+ T cells from blood, cultured in vitro. The receptor set was obtained from a human donor who had recovered from COVID-19.

The chain carries TRBV20-1 and TRBJ1-2; 8 nucleotides line up with TRBD1. The CDR3 extends over 15 amino acids. The V gene's germline CDR1 is DFQATT and CDR2 SNEGSKA (reference sequence). The J segment lost 4 bases and the V segment lost 3 bases, leaving 10 bases of the junction unmatched. CDR3 residues: CSASGQGGALYGYTF. CDR3 DNA sequence: TGCAGTGCTAGCGGACAGGGAGGGGCACTCTATGGCTACACCTTC.

The chain employs TRBV7-3 and TRBJ2-7, with 10 bases matching TRBD2. Germline CDR1 reads SGHTA; CDR2 reads FQGTGA. The CDR3 has 15 residues. J lost 1 base, V lost 1 base, and 1 base had no gene match. CDR3 DNA sequence: TGTGCCAGCAGCTTAATGGGACTAGCGTCCTACGAGCAGTACTTC. Translating it yields CASSLMGLASYEQYF.

By share, this clonotype ranks as large (0.1 to 1%). The V gene is TRBV20-1, the J gene TRBJ1-3; weak D call: TRBD1 (5 bases). Germline assignment: CDR1 DFQATT and CDR2 SNEGSKA (reference sequence). This CDR3 has 13 amino acids. Trimming cost V 3 bases and J 4 bases, with 10 bases left between them. As DNA, the CDR3 is TGCAGTGCTAGCCCAGGGTGGGGAAACACCATATATTTT. As protein: CSASPGWGNTIYF.

This clonotype has only a few counts. The rearrangement uses TRBV6-2 or TRBV6-3 and TRBJ2-1; D possibly matches TRBD1 or TRBD2 (5 bases each). V gave up 6 bases and J gave up 3 bases, with 18 bases separating them. Per germline, CDR1 MNHEY and CDR2 SVGEGT. The CDR3 length is 16 residues. The CDR3 nucleotides are TGTGCCAGCAGGCGGTGGTTCCGGGACGACTACAATGAGCAGTTCTTC. Its translation: CASRRWFRDDYNEQFF.

Here the CDR3 DNA reads TGTGCCAGCAGCTTACAGGGCAGCTCCTACGAGCAGTACTTC. It translates to CASSLQGSSYEQYF. The chain carries TRBV7-9 and TRBJ2-7; possibly TRBD1 for D (5 bases). The CDR3 extends over 14 amino acids. The V end lost 2 bases, the J end lost 0 bases, and 8 bases lay between the germline ends. The germline V gene has CDR1 SEHNR and CDR2 FQNEAQ (reference sequence).

The chain carries TRBV7-2 and TRBJ2-3, with TRBD2 identical over 8 bases. The V gene's germline CDR1 is SGHTA and CDR2 FQGNSA. The CDR3 is made up of 18 amino acids. The J segment lost 4 bases and the V segment lost 4 bases, leaving 16 bases of the junction unmatched. The CDR3 bases are TGTGCCAGCAGCTCAACTCTAGCGGGCTCCGCCGCCGCAGATACGCAGTATTTT. Its translation is CASSSTLAGSAAADTQYF.

This clonotype was detected a few times. The gene calls are TRBV30 and TRBJ2-7; TRBD1 matches at 7 bases. The CDR3 covers 14 residues. The V gene's germline CDR1 is GTSNPN and CDR2 SVGIG (reference sequence). The J segment lost 3 bases and the V segment lost 4 bases, leaving 9 bases of the junction unmatched. The CDR3 region has the DNA TGTGCCTGGAACCCGGGACAGATAGACTACGAGCAGTACTTC. It encodes CAWNPGQIDYEQYF.

This clonotype was picked up a small number of times. The V and J genes are TRBV30 and TRBJ1-1; possibly TRBD1 for D (5 bases). CDR1 GTSNPN and CDR2 SVGIG come from the germline V gene (reference sequence). The CDR3 length is 13 residues. V lost 2 bases and J lost 3, with 10 bases in between. CDR3 protein: CAWSRGEDTEAFF. The CDR3 coding sequence is TGTGCCTGGAGTAGAGGGGAGGACACTGAAGCTTTCTTT. Based on the CDR3 plus reference TRBV30 and TRBJ1-1, the full variable domain is SQTIHQWPATLVQPVGSPLSLECTVEGTSNPNLYWYRQAAGRGLQLLFYSVGIGQISSEVPQNLSASRPQDRQFILSSKKLLLSDSGFYLCAWSRGEDTEAFFGQGTRLTVV.

The chain has TRBV5-1 and TRBJ1-3; D ambiguous. CDR1 is SGHRS, CDR2 YFSETQ, per germline. The CDR3 sequence is 16 residues long. Trimming pared 0 bases from V and 0 bases from J, leaving 10 bases between. CDR3 loop: CASSLAAGISGNTIYF. CDR3 sequence (DNA): TGCGCCAGCAGCTTGGCCGCGGGTATCTCTGGAAACACCATATATTTT.

The J gene is TRBJ1-5, the V gene TRBV30; TRBD1 agrees at 8 bases. After removal of 5 bases from V and 4 bases from J, the junction contained 4 bases not matched to a gene. The CDR3 contains 13 residues. CDR1 GTSNPN and CDR2 SVGIG come from the germline V gene (reference sequence). As DNA, the CDR3 is TGTGCCTGGGGACAGGGTAATAATCAGCCCCAGCATTTT. Protein sequence: CAWGQGNNQPQHF.

This clonotype turned up a few times. The rearrangement joins TRBV6-5 to TRBJ2-5; TRBD2 matches 9 bases. CDR3 length: 16 residues. CDR1 is MNHEY, CDR2 SVGAGI, per germline. With 0 bases clipped from V and 7 bases from J, the junction kept 9 bases outside the gene matches. CDR3 nucleotides: TGTGCCAGCAGTTACTCGATCCTAGCGGGGTCCCTGACCCAGTACTTC. It codes for CASSYSILAGSLTQYF.

This clonotype was recorded only once. The rearrangement uses TRBV20-1 and TRBJ2-4; the match to TRBD2 covers 13 bases. The germline CDR1 and CDR2 sequences are DFQATT and SNEGSKA (reference sequence). Losses at the gene ends were 5 bases for V and 4 bases for J; bases not matched to a gene: 8. The CDR3 totals 16 residues. CDR3 bases: TGCAGTGCTCGAGCGGGACTAGCGGGGCTAAAAAACATTCAGTACTTC. Translation: CSARAGLAGLKNIQYF.

This clonotype was detected a few times. The V and J genes are TRBV12-3 or TRBV12-4 and TRBJ2-7; D may be TRBD1 (6 bases). Between the trimmed V and J ends, which lost 6 bases and 9 bases, there was a span of 15 bases. The CDR3 consists of 12 residues. This CDR3 reads CASSLTGPTQYF. The CDR3 bases are TGTGCCAGCAGCCTGACAGGACCGACGCAGTACTTC.